This TCR gamma chain was obtained from a study of intestinal T cells in coeliac disease (dated by TCRdb to about 2020). Regarding the complete study: In the TRG cohort, coeliac patients were much younger than controls, with a mean age of 16.0 years compared with 45 to 70 years. The TCR-delta (TRD) cohort comprised duodenal biopsies from roughly eleven coeliac disease patients and roughly eleven non-coeliac controls. Duodenal biopsies from under 35 coeliac disease patients and around 22 non-coeliac controls made up a second, larger TCR-gamma (TRG) cohort.

For each case, genomic DNA was isolated from ten 5-um FFPE scrolls with the QIAamp DNA FFPE tissue kit. To test whether coeliac disease can be classified from the TCR repertoire, the study used fully anonymised formalin-fixed paraffin-embedded duodenal biopsies that were not needed for diagnosis. The CDR3 runs 12 residues from the cysteine to the phenylalanine. Only the CDR3 DNA stays, 36 bases, in frame from base 1. V and J are trimmed by 11 bases and 10 bases, and the gene matches miss 17 bases of the junction. CDR1 is given as GITISATS and CDR2 as ISYDGTV, both from the germline V gene (reference sequence). Library method: multiplex PCR. The sample was run on an Ion Torrent PGM. TRG repertoires were amplified from around 200 ng of biopsy DNA with the LymphoTrack kit, in which Illumina adapters are carried by the primers. TRG amplicons were purified with AMPure XP beads, quantified on a 2100 Bioanalyzer, and pooled equimolarly. TRG libraries were sequenced on an Ion PGM instrument. The paper's data handling went like this. Using FastX, any read was removed if more than 10% of its nucleotides had quality scores below the third quartile calculated per patient. Alignment of reads was performed with IMGT/HighV-QUEST so that V, D and J genes were assigned, CDR3 regions were identified and functionality was assessed. Sequences were converted to amino acids, and every sequence predicted to be non-functional was removed. The CDR3s were broken into kmers both with and without positional annotation, PCA was run on the kmer frequencies, and the samples were clustered using every one of the 1023 combinations of PCs 1-10. Classification was validated by leave-one-out cross-validation, in which parameters were re-optimised on the remaining samples each time. Shannon diversity was calculated with the vegan R package from repeated random subsamples, each the size of the lowest read count. TCRdb reprocessed the public data with the CATT caller; entries with the same nucleotide sequence were combined afterwards. Here the V and J calls rest on TCRdb's processing, not on the authors' analysis. The sample records about 360 gamma-chain clones, approximately 50% of which are singletons. The top ten clones comprise around 40% of the sample.

By sample share, this clone is large (0.1 to 1%). Its antigen remains unidentified. There are no base qualities to consult, and no much larger clone falls within one base. Broader findings and caveats from the paper: There was no way to tell repeated CDR3 amino acid sequences apart from PCR duplicates. A significant age difference was observed between coeliac and control groups, although significant classification was not yielded by an age-split analysis. FFPE-derived DNA was found to be relatively degraded, and loss of a proportion of TCR sequences in each sample was likely caused by this degradation. In training, clustering based on TRD kmers put all 20 or so biopsies in the right class, and the reported leave-one-out accuracy was 85% to 95%. TRG clustering correctly classified most of the roughly 54 biopsies (about 94%), with a reported leave-one-out accuracy of around 90%.

Sequenced input: a duodenal biopsy. The TCR was taken from a human donor with celiac disease. This receptor chain uses TRGV9 and TRGJ1 or TRGJ2. The base sequence is TGTGCCTCAAAAGGGATTCCAAAAAAGAAACTCTTT. Protein translation: CASKGIPKKKLF.